This T cell receptor (beta chain) is drawn from a study of CD8 T cells in Susac syndrome. The authors reverse transcribed roughly 0.5 to 1 ug RNA with random hexamers. Amplification of TCR beta CDR3 was carried out by immunoSEQ multiplex PCR, which covered 54 Vbeta and 13 Jbeta segments. MiXCR was run by TCRdb on the immunoSEQ multiplex PCR reads, yielding one entry per CDR3 protein. The sample contains 130,000 to 150,000 distinct CDR3 sequences, 94% of which appear only once. The TEMRA cells underwent FACS enrichment, while the CD8+ and CD4+ T cells underwent negative isolation. Sequenced input: CD4+ T cells from PBMCs. This receptor was obtained from a human donor in good health.

CDR3 sequence reads: CASWTESYNEQFF. CDR3 nucleotide sequence: TGTGCCAGTTGGACCGAATCCTACAATGAGCAGTTCTTC. The J gene is TRBJ2-1, the V gene TRBV2; no reliable D call. The CDR3 consists of 13 residues. Germline CDR1 and CDR2: SNHLY and FYNNEI. V lost 9 bases, J lost 1 base, and 10 bases lay in between.